This T cell receptor (beta chain) is drawn from a study of T cell clones after liver transplantation. About the study: At least one year of complete immunosuppression withdrawal without enzymes over twice normal defined tolerance. Draws occurred before transplant, before withdrawal, and after complete or failed withdrawal. General study results and limits: Donor-reactive sequences fell more than third party-reactive ones, suggesting partial deletion.

Of note for this clone: What it binds is unknown.

Germline CDR1 LNHDA, CDR2 SQIVND (reference sequence). The CDR3 sequence is 14 residues long. Trimming at V came to 9 bases and at J to 5 bases, leaving 12 bases not matched to a gene. Produced via immunoSEQ multiplex PCR; TCRdb's table is partial and in-frame only. Of about 50,000 clones in the sample, roughly 74% are singletons; the top ten hold 9.5% to 10%. Thawed unstimulated PBMCs were FACS-sorted by CD3, CD4 and CD8 into two populations. The genes are TRBV19 and TRBJ2-7, with 8 nucleotides matching TRBD1. The specimen was CD4+ T cells from blood, collected roughly 56 months after liver transplant. The sequence was obtained from a human patient who received a liver transplant. Some of the T cells may derive from the graft donor. As DNA, the CDR3 is TGTGCCAGCGCTGGGACAGGAGGTAGGAACGAGCAGTACTTC. Its translation: CASAGTGGRNEQYF.